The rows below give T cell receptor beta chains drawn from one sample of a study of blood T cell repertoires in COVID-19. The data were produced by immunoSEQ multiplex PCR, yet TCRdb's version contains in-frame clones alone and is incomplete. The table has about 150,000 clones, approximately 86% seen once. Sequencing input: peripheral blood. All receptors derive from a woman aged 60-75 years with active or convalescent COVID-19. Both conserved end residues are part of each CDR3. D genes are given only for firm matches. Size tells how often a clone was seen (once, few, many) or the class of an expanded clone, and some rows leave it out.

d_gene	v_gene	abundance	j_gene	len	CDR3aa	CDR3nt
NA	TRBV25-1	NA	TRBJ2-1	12	CASSESWSEQFF	TGTGCCAGCAGTGAATCTTGGAGTGAGCAGTTCTTC
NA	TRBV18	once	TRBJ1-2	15	CASSPPVAGDDGYTF	TGTGCCAGCTCACCACCGGTAGCAGGGGATGATGGCTACACCTTC
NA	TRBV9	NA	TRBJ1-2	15	CASSGSLGPRGGYTF	TGTGCCAGCAGCGGAAGTCTGGGCCCTCGGGGTGGCTACACCTTC
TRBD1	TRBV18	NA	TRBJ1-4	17	CASSLILPGQADEKLFF	TGTGCCAGCTCACTCATTTTACCGGGACAGGCCGATGAAAAACTGTTTTTT
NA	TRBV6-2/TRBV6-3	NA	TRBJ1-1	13	CASSYGRGTEAFF	TGTGCCAGCAGTTACGGGCGGGGGACTGAAGCTTTCTTT
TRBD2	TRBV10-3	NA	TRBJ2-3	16	CAIKPSAGGNTDTQYF	TGTGCCATCAAACCCTCAGCGGGGGGAAACACAGATACGCAGTATTTT
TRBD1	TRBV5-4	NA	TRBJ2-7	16	CASTLGAGGASYEQYF	TGTGCCAGCACCTTGGGGGCAGGGGGCGCCTCCTACGAGCAGTACTTC
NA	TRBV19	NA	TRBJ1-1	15	CASRRRVTQNTEAFF	TGTGCCAGTAGGAGGAGAGTAACACAGAACACTGAAGCTTTCTTT
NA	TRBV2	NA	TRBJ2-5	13	CASRRGIWETQYF	TGTGCCAGCCGGCGAGGGATATGGGAGACCCAGTACTTC
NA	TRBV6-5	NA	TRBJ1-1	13	CASSYRRNTEAFF	TGTGCCAGCAGTTACAGGAGGAACACTGAAGCTTTCTTT
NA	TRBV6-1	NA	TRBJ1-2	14	CASSEGGRLRGYTF	TGTGCCAGCAGTGAGGGGGGACGGCTCCGAGGCTACACCTTC
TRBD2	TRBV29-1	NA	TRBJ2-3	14	CSVGRLAGEDTQYF	TGCAGCGTGGGACGACTAGCGGGGGAAGATACGCAGTATTTT
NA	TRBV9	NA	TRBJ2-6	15	CASSVAYSGANVLTF	TGTGCCAGCAGCGTAGCCTACTCTGGGGCCAACGTCCTGACTTTC
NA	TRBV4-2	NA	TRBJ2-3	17	CASSQDAVGRGTDTQYF	TGTGCCAGCAGCCAAGATGCGGTAGGTCGTGGCACAGATACGCAGTATTTT
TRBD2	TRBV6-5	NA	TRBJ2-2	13	CASTLSGGGELFF	TGTGCCAGCACCTTATCGGGGGGCGGGGAGCTGTTTTTT
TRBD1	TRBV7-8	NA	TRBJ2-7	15	CASSLFGTGIYEQYF	TGTGCCAGCAGCTTATTCGGGACAGGGATCTACGAGCAGTACTTC
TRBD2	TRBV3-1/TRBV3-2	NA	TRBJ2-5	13	CASSQGLAGSQYF	TGTGCCAGCAGCCAAGGACTAGCGGGATCCCAGTACTTC
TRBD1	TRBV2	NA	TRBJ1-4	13	CASSEYGTGSLFF	TGTGCCAGCAGTGAATATGGGACAGGGTCCCTGTTTTTT
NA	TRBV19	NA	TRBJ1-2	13	CASSPGGDYGYTF	TGTGCCAGCTCCCCGGGAGGGGACTATGGCTACACCTTC
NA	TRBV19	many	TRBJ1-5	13	CASRQQGYQPQHF	TGTGCCAGTAGACAGCAAGGATATCAGCCCCAGCATTTT
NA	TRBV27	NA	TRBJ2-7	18	CASSITTPFGGSPYEQYF	TGTGCCAGCAGTATTACGACCCCCTTTGGGGGGAGTCCCTACGAGCAGTACTTC
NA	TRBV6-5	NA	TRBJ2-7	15	CASSHNARGSYEQYF	TGTGCCAGCAGCCACAATGCTAGGGGCTCCTACGAGCAGTACTTC
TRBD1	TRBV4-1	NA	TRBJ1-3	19	CASSQDLRTGTAAGNTIYF	TGCGCCAGCAGCCAAGACCTACGAACCGGGACAGCCGCTGGAAACACCATATATTTT
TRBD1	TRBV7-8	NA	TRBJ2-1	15	CASSLSGGGLNEQFF	TGTGCCAGCAGCTTATCAGGGGGCGGACTCAATGAGCAGTTCTTC
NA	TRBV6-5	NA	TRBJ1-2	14	CASSYGGGSYGYTF	TGTGCCAGCAGTTACGGGGGGGGGTCCTATGGCTACACCTTC
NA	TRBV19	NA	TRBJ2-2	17	CASSPSRGGLGTGELFF	TGTGCCAGTAGCCCCTCGAGAGGTGGGTTGGGCACCGGGGAGCTGTTTTTT
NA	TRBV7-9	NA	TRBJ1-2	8	CASRVGGF	TGTGCCAGCAGAGTGGGAGGTTTT
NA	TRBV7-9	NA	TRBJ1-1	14	CASSLAAGNTEAFF	TGTGCCAGCAGCTTAGCGGCAGGGAACACTGAAGCTTTCTTT
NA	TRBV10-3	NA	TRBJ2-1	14	CAISPREAYNEQFF	TGTGCCATCAGTCCGAGGGAAGCCTACAATGAGCAGTTCTTC
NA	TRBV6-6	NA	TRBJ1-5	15	CASSYGAGEGQPQHF	TGTGCCAGCAGTTACGGGGCAGGGGAGGGGCAGCCCCAGCATTTT
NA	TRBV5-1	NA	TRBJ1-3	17	CASSLGEAQFSGNTIYF	TGCGCCAGCAGCCTGGGGGAGGCACAGTTCTCTGGAAACACCATATATTTT
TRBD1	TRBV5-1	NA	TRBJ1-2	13	CASSLWDRRPYTF	TGCGCCAGCAGCTTGTGGGACAGGCGTCCCTACACCTTC